This T cell receptor beta chain originates from a study of CXCR3-negative and CXCR3-positive naive CD8 T cells (dated by TCRdb to between 2018 and 2021). For context, the study as a whole: About 150 million TRB reads were obtained in total, roughly 1.5 +/- 0.3 million reads per library. Data from around ten donors, pooled across two independent experiments, went into the diversity and physicochemical repertoire analyses. For the TRBV-TRBJ cluster analysis, the naive subsets came from roughly 5 donors, while the memory cells came from 3 donors.

Each CD8+ T cell subset was flow-sorted in triplicate, with roughly 300,000 cells per subset placed directly into RLT lysis buffer. To exclude memory contaminants, naive CD8+ T cells were stringently defined as CD45RO-CCR7+CD27+CD95-. Standard density gradient centrifugation was used to isolate peripheral blood mononuclear cells from buffy coats. A FACSAria III was used to flow-sort naive CXCR3-negative and CXCR3-positive CD8+ T cells. An RNeasy Mini Kit was used to extract total RNA from the sorted cells. Taken from cysteine to phenylalanine, the CDR3 has 15 residues. DNA was not recorded. CDR1 and CDR2 are read off the germline V gene as LGHNA and YSLEER. Sequencing was performed on a NextSeq 550. The Human TCR Profiling Kit (MiLaboratory) was used to prepare UMI-labeled 5' RACE TRB cDNA libraries. cDNA synthesis used the entire amount of extracted RNA, and PCR amplification then used the entire amount of cDNA produced. Libraries were prepared in parallel with an identical number of PCR cycles. Regarding the original processing steps: With a minimum of two reads required per UMI, MIGEC and MiXCR pulled out about 50,000 +/- 10,000 unique UMI-labeled TRB cDNA molecules from each library. Each library averaged roughly 36,000 +/- 9,600 functional in-frame TRB CDR3 nucleotide clonotypes without stop codons. After downsampling to 5000 UMI-labeled TRB molecules per sample, diversity metrics such as normalized Shannon-Wiener and Chao1 were calculated in VDJtools. VDJtools computed clonotype-size-weighted physicochemical properties of the central five CDR3 residues: interaction energy, strength, volume and Kidera factor 4. TCRdb reprocessed the reads and assigns one entry to each CDR3 protein sequence, leaving out DNA. It is TCRdb's table, rather than the study itself, that gives the V and J calls and clone size. The table kept for this sample lists about 84,000 distinct CDR3 sequences. The ten most abundant clones make up 0.6% to 0.7% of the sample.

Overall results and qualifications from the work: Comparably high repertoire diversity was found in both naive subsets, whereas much lower repertoire diversity was found in memory CD8+ T cells. Because surface CD5, which is linked to self-reactivity in mice, was comparable between the naive subsets, TCR interaction strength was also inferred from the physicochemical properties of TRB CDR3s. Freshly isolated PBMCs were used for most assays because CXCR3 expression partially decreased after cryopreservation. TRB CDR3s from CXCR3-positive naive cells showed higher hydrophobicity (lower Kidera factor 4), lower energy, and higher strength and volume indices than CXCR3-negative naive cells. TRBV-TRBJ usage was similar between naive CXCR3-negative and CXCR3-positive cells from the same donor, while memory cells showed distinct patterns.

Comments on this clonotype: The specificity of this receptor is unknown.

The specimen was naive CXCR3+ CD8+ T cells from blood. This sample's cell subset or site label indicates: CD45RO-CCR7+CD27+CD95- naive CD8+ T cells expressing CXCR3 (TNR3+). The receptor chain draws on TRBV4-3 and TRBJ2-7. The clonotype comes from a human donor in good health. Some clones in this sample may be carry-over from other donors' samples. The CDR3 loop reads CASSQGVGSSYEQYF.